The clone carrying this T cell receptor (beta chain) has at least ten counts. Germline values: CDR1 SGHTA, CDR2 FQGNSA. The ends lost 8 bases at V and 5 bases at J; junction bases unmatched: 11. This CDR3 is 14 amino acids long. The sample belongs to a study of glioma-infiltrating T cells. The iRepertoire nested amplicon-rescue multiplex PCR amplified TCR alpha and beta CDR3s from RNA. Using its own MiXCR run on the multiplex PCR reads, TCRdb lists one record per CDR3 protein. Of about 200,000 distinct CDR3 sequences listed, more than 25% were seen once; the top ten hold 20% to 25%. Input material: glioma tissue, nonneoplastic brain tissue, or PBMCs (not recorded which). This TCR was sampled from a human donor with low-grade glioma or glioblastoma, undergoing nonglioma brain surgery, or in good health (not recorded which). The chain uses TRBV7-2 and TRBJ1-1; 7 nucleotides agree with TRBD1. The CDR3 here is CASFFVQGETEAFF. Here the CDR3 DNA reads TGTGCCAGCTTCTTCGTTCAGGGGGAAACTGAAGCTTTCTTT.